The entry below describes one T cell receptor beta chain. Its antigen remains unknown. The sample is drawn from a study of Ad26.COV2.S vaccination and SARS-CoV-2 variants. Method: immunoSEQ multiplex PCR; TCRdb's copy keeps in-frame clones and lacks some. The repertoire consists of some 190,000 clones, with approximately 88% occurring once and the leading ten covering approximately 6%. Study-wide points: In vaccinated individuals, spike-specific CD8+ and CD4+ T cell responses reportedly displayed substantial breadth. Possibly, TCR breadth and depth analyses underestimated total T cell responses.

The V gene lost 3 bases and the J gene lost 11 bases, with 11 bases spanning the gap. CDR1 is ENHRY, CDR2 SYGVKD, per germline. The length of the CDR3 is 13 residues. The TCR originated in a human donor who had recovered from COVID-19. Sequencing used peripheral blood, obtained after recovery from COVID-19. The chain has TRBV10-3 and TRBJ1-6; D gene uncertain. The CDR3 region is CAISDGGRTPLHF. In DNA form, the CDR3 reads TGTGCCATCAGTGACGGCGGGCGGACACCCCTCCACTTT.